This entry lists 27 T cell receptor beta chains sequenced from one sample in a study of shared clonotypes between healthy human individuals (dated by TCRdb to about 2020). The library was produced with the immunoSEQ multiplex PCR assay. Entries here come from immuneACCESS through TCRdb and include only in-frame sequences with V and J called. Some clones fail to appear in such tables; in the studies checked, an unresolved V gene covers under half of the shortfall, and the cause of the remainder is unknown. The sample table holds 550,000 to 800,000 clones, of which approximately 74% were seen once. The ten largest account for less than 2% of the sample. Sequenced sample: memory CD4+ T cells sorted from blood. The label giving this sample's cell subset or site can be read as: CD45RA-negative fraction. These receptors were collected from a woman in her 30s in good health.

The V and J genes are TRBV19 and TRBJ2-7, with TRBD2 matching over 10 bases. The CDR3 sequence is 14 residues long. CDR1 is LNHDA and CDR2 is SQIVND in the germline V gene (reference sequence). Losses at the gene ends were 5 bases for V and 2 bases for J; bases not matched to a gene: 3. Here the CDR3 reads CASSLAGGTYEQYF. The CDR3 bases are TGTGCCAGTAGTTTAGCGGGAGGAACCTACGAGCAGTACTTC.

V and J are TRBV25-1 and TRBJ2-7, with a tentative D call TRBD1 (6 bases). Germline CDR1 is MGHDK and CDR2 is SYGVNS. Trimming shortened V by 5 bases and J by 3 bases, and 11 bases separated the two germline ends. The CDR3 runs to 13 residues. CDR3 in amino acids: CASSPGRGYEQYF. The CDR3 region has the DNA TGTGCCAGCAGTCCTGGCAGGGGCTACGAGCAGTACTTC.

This clone was detected only once. The V gene is TRBV2, the J gene TRBJ2-7, with TRBD1 matching over 8 bases. The V segment lost 7 bases and the J segment 2 bases; nucleotides outside the gene matches: 4. The CDR3 extends over 13 amino acids. Germline loops: CDR1 SNHLY, CDR2 FYNNEI. CDR3 sequence reads: CASNRDRTYEQYF. The CDR3 nucleotides are TGTGCCAGCAATCGGGACAGGACCTACGAGCAGTACTTC. The whole variable domain, filled in from reference TRBV2 and TRBJ2-7, reads EPEVTQTPSHQVTQMGQEVILRCVPISNHLYFYWYRQILGQKVEFLVSFYNNEISEKSEIFDDQFSVERPDGSNFTLKIRSTKLEDSAMYFCASNRDRTYEQYFGPGTRLTVT.

This chain joins TRBV5-4 and TRBJ2-7; tentatively, D is TRBD1 or TRBD2 (6 bases each). The CDR3 is made up of 14 amino acids. Germline CDR1 is SGHNT and CDR2 is YYREEE (reference sequence). Between the trimmed V and J ends, which lost 4 bases and 4 bases, there was a span of 15 bases. The CDR3 DNA reads as TGTGCCAGCAGCCCCGCCGGGGGCGGATACGAGCAGTACTTC. Amino acids: CASSPAGGGYEQYF.

This clone was seen only a few times. The V gene is TRBV2, the J gene TRBJ2-2; possible D gene TRBD2, 5 bases. Germline values: CDR1 SNHLY, CDR2 FYNNEI. The CDR3 runs to 13 residues. V lost 7 bases and J lost 5, with 11 bases in between. CDR3 coding DNA: TGTGCCAGCACCCTGAGGAGGACCGGGGAGCTGTTTTTT. Translated: CASTLRRTGELFF.

With respect to this clone: A read error is likely here: a far larger clone is one base away. The gene calls are TRBV7-2 and TRBJ2-1; D ambiguous. Germline values: CDR1 SGHTA, CDR2 FQGNSA. With 0 bases removed from V and 7 bases from J, the gap between germline ends came to 16 bases. This CDR3 has 16 residues. The CDR3 sequence: CASSLAGVEWRNEQFF. DNA for the CDR3: TGTGCCAGCAGCTTAGCCGGCGTGGAATGGAGAAATGAGCAGTTCTTC.

This chain connects TRBV6-5 to TRBJ1-2; D not resolved. The CDR3 length is 12 residues. Germline loops: CDR1 MNHEY, CDR2 SVGAGI. Trimming pared 7 bases from V and 4 bases from J, leaving 10 bases between. CDR3 sequence: CASKGFGYGYTF. CDR3 nucleotides: TGTGCCAGCAAGGGTTTCGGCTATGGCTACACCTTC.

The chain employs TRBV28 and TRBJ2-1; TRBD2 aligns across 13 bases. Trimming at V came to 5 bases and at J to 9 bases, leaving 10 bases not matched to a gene. This CDR3 is 16 amino acids long. Germline V gives CDR1 MDHEN, CDR2 SYDVKM. Here the CDR3 reads CASSLQRTSGSIEQFF. The CDR3, as DNA: TGTGCCAGCAGTCTGCAACGGACTAGCGGGAGCATTGAGCAGTTCTTC. The whole variable domain, filled in from reference TRBV28 and TRBJ2-1, reads DVKVTQSSRYLVKRTGEKVFLECVQDMDHENMFWYRQDPGLGLRLIYFSYDVKMKEKGDIPEGYSVSREKKERFSLILESASTNQTSMYLCASSLQRTSGSIEQFFGPGTRLTVL.

A remark on this clone: A much bigger clone sits one base away, suggesting this may be a read error. Distinct nucleotide sequences in the sample also encode this CDR3. This chain uses TRBV7-9 with TRBJ2-2; no firm D call. From germline, CDR1 is SEHNR and CDR2 FQNEAQ (reference sequence). The CDR3 runs to 12 residues. The V end lost 5 bases, the J end lost 0 bases, and 1 base lay between the germline ends. The CDR3 here is CASSPNTGELFF. CDR3 in DNA: TGTGCCAGCAGCCCGAACACCGGGGAGCTGTTTTTT.

The rearrangement links TRBV28 to TRBJ2-7, with a tentative D call TRBD1 (5 bases). V was pared by 3 bases and J by 7 bases, with 13 bases between. Per germline, CDR1 MDHEN and CDR2 SYDVKM. The CDR3 is made up of 13 amino acids. The CDR3 sequence is CASSFTRVEEQYF. DNA of the CDR3: TGTGCCAGCAGTTTTACCAGGGTGGAGGAGCAGTACTTC.

The V gene is TRBV5-3, the J gene TRBJ1-2; D is undetermined. TRBV5-3 is classed as an ORF, of uncertain function. The CDR3 is 10 amino acids. Trimming removed 6 bases at V and 6 bases at J, with 6 bases between. CDR3 sequence: CARTFNGYTF. The CDR3 region has the DNA TGTGCCAGAACCTTTAATGGCTACACCTTC.

This clone was seen only once. The chain combines TRBV5-4 with TRBJ2-1; D possibly corresponds to TRBD2 (6 bases). The V and J ends lost 0 bases and 0 bases respectively, with 13 bases between them. CDR1 is SGHNT, CDR2 YYREEE, per germline (reference sequence). The CDR3 totals 17 residues. The CDR3 region has the DNA TGTGCCAGCAGCTTGGGGGGCCCGCGGGGCTCCTACAATGAGCAGTTCTTC. This gives the protein CASSLGGPRGSYNEQFF.

The chain uses TRBV7-6 and TRBJ2-1; 14 nucleotides agree with TRBD2. Trimming at V came to 5 bases and at J to 7 bases, leaving 4 bases not matched to a gene. The germline V gene encodes CDR1 SGHVS and CDR2 FNYEAQ. The CDR3 has 15 residues. Here the CDR3 DNA reads TGTGCCAGCAGCCCTGGACTAGCGGGAGGAAATGAGCAGTTCTTC. Translating gives CASSPGLAGGNEQFF. The full variable domain, in which reference TRBV7-6 and TRBJ2-1 provide the parts outside the CDR3, is GAGVSQSPRYKVTKRGQDVALRCDPISGHVSLYWYRQALGQGPEFLTYFNYEAQQDKSGLPNDRFSAERPEGSISTLTIQRTEQRDSAMYRCASSPGLAGGNEQFFGPGTRLTVL.

V usage is TRBV28 and J usage is TRBJ2-6; 11 nucleotides agree with TRBD2. Germline V gives CDR1 MDHEN, CDR2 SYDVKM. V was clipped by 2 bases and J by 4 bases; unmatched bases: 4. The CDR3 length is 17 residues. The CDR3 is CASSLRSGRGGANVLTF. CDR3 in DNA: TGTGCCAGCAGTTTACGTAGCGGGAGGGGAGGGGCCAACGTCCTGACTTTC.

The V and J genes are TRBV28 and TRBJ1-2; D is unresolved. CDR3 length: 15 amino acids. Germline CDR1 and CDR2: MDHEN and SYDVKM. The V and J ends lost 2 bases and 6 bases respectively, with 16 bases between them. The CDR3 spells CASSLIPGPYHGYTF. The CDR3 DNA reads TGTGCCAGCAGTTTAATCCCAGGACCGTACCATGGCTACACCTTC.

This chain joins TRBV10-3 and TRBJ1-2; no clear D gene. CDR1 and CDR2 (germline): ENHRY, SYGVKD. The CDR3 has 11 residues. Trimming took 9 bases from V and 6 from J, leaving 11 bases between them. The CDR3 nucleotides read TGTGCCATGGGTCTTGGGGATGGCTACACCTTC. Its protein is CAMGLGDGYTF.

The V gene is TRBV2, the J gene TRBJ2-5; TRBD2 agrees at 14 bases. The V gene's germline CDR1 is SNHLY and CDR2 FYNNEI. Losses at the gene ends were 8 bases for V and 5 bases for J; bases not matched to a gene: 13. CDR3 length: 17 residues. The CDR3 loop reads CASQFLGLAGGGETQYF. CDR3 DNA sequence: TGTGCCAGCCAATTCTTAGGACTAGCGGGAGGAGGTGAGACCCAGTACTTC. Full variable domain (remainder filled in from reference TRBV2 and TRBJ2-5): EPEVTQTPSHQVTQMGQEVILRCVPISNHLYFYWYRQILGQKVEFLVSFYNNEISEKSEIFDDQFSVERPDGSNFTLKIRSTKLEDSAMYFCASQFLGLAGGGETQYFGPGTRLLVL.

The genes are TRBV7-3 and TRBJ2-1; a weak D match, TRBD2 (5 bases). V lost 0 bases, J lost 2 bases, and 8 bases lay in between. This CDR3 region has 15 residues. Germline lookup yields CDR1 SGHTA and CDR2 FQGTGA. The CDR3 nucleotides read TGTGCCAGCAGCTTAACGAGCGGCCCCTACAATGAGCAGTTCTTC. Amino acid sequence: CASSLTSGPYNEQFF. Supplemented by reference TRBV7-3 and TRBJ2-1, the full variable domain reads GAGVSQTPSNKVTEKGKYVELRCDPISGHTALYWYRQSLGQGPEFLIYFQGTGAADDSGLPNDRFFAVRPEGSVSTLKIQRTERGDSAVYLCASSLTSGPYNEQFFGPGTRLTVL.

CDR3 protein: CASSDSGQGMTGELFF. For the CDR3, the DNA is TGTGCCAGCAGTGACTCTGGACAGGGAATGACCGGGGAGCTGTTTTTT. The chain employs TRBV6-4 and TRBJ2-2; 8 bases agree with TRBD1. Germline V gives CDR1 MRHNA, CDR2 SNTAGT. The CDR3 runs to 16 residues. J was trimmed by 5 bases and V by 0 bases; bases with no gene match: 5.

This chain joins TRBV23-1 and TRBJ2-5; D is unresolved. The J call may be in error: the DNA end matches TRBJ2-7 better. TRBV23-1 has ORF status, its function being uncertain. CDR3 length equals 11 residues. The CDR3 is CASSHLYEQYF. The CDR3 coding sequence is TGCGCCAGCAGTCACCTGTACGAGCAGTACTTC.

The table lists this clone with a few counts. This chain connects TRBV15 to TRBJ2-7, with 8 bases matching TRBD2. There are 14 residues in the CDR3. Germline CDR1 LNHNV, CDR2 YYDKDF (reference sequence). J was trimmed by 4 bases and V by 5 bases; bases with no gene match: 7. The CDR3 loop reads CATSYSGSRYEQYF. DNA for the CDR3: TGTGCCACCAGCTACAGCGGGAGCAGATACGAGCAGTACTTC.

The chain recombines TRBV28 with TRBJ1-3; D is uncertain. The CDR3 runs to 13 residues. CDR1 is MDHEN and CDR2 is SYDVKM in the germline V gene. Trimming removed 2 bases at V and 5 bases at J, with 7 bases between. This CDR3 is CASSLGGRNTIYF. As DNA, the CDR3 is TGTGCCAGCAGTTTAGGAGGGAGAAACACCATATATTTT.

The J gene is TRBJ2-7, the V gene TRBV28; D is unclear. The CDR3 runs to 15 residues. CDR1 is MDHEN, CDR2 SYDVKM, per germline. Trimming cost V 5 bases and J 5 bases, with 19 bases left between them. Here the CDR3 DNA reads TGTGCCAGCAGTCTCCTGACATATCCTTTGAACGAGCAGTACTTC. Protein: CASSLLTYPLNEQYF.

This chain connects TRBV10-3 to TRBJ1-1, with D uncertain. CDR3 length: 13 amino acids. The germline CDR1 and CDR2 sequences are ENHRY and SYGVKD. Trimming shortened V by 7 bases and J by 5 bases, and 14 bases separated the two germline ends. For the CDR3, the DNA is TGTGCCATCAAAACCCCCTTGGTGACTGAAGCTTTCTTT. Translation gives CAIKTPLVTEAFF.

The chain couples TRBV28 to TRBJ2-3; 13 bases match TRBD2. The germline CDR1 and CDR2 sequences are MDHEN and SYDVKM. The V and J ends lost 5 bases and 6 bases, in that order; junction bases with no gene match: 5. The CDR3 contains 15 residues. CDR3 in amino acids: CASSTSGRAPDTQYF. Here the CDR3 DNA reads TGTGCCAGCAGTACTAGCGGGAGGGCCCCGGATACGCAGTATTTT.

The chain joins TRBV30 to TRBJ1-6, with unresolved D. V gave up 4 bases and J gave up 5 bases, with 9 bases separating them. The CDR3 is 13 residues long. The germline V gene has CDR1 GTSNPN and CDR2 SVGIG (reference sequence). The chain's CDR3 is CAWNPPDNSPLHF. CDR3 nucleotides: TGTGCCTGGAATCCACCGGATAATTCACCCCTCCACTTT.

The chain combines TRBV6-5 with TRBJ1-6, with D hard to call. The ends were cut back, 7 bases at V and 7 bases at J, with 14 bases in the middle. The CDR3 length is 14 residues. The germline gives CDR1 MNHEY, CDR2 SVGAGI. CDR3 amino acids: CASTQGWQNSPLHF. For the CDR3, the DNA is TGTGCCAGCACCCAAGGGTGGCAAAATTCACCCCTCCACTTT.